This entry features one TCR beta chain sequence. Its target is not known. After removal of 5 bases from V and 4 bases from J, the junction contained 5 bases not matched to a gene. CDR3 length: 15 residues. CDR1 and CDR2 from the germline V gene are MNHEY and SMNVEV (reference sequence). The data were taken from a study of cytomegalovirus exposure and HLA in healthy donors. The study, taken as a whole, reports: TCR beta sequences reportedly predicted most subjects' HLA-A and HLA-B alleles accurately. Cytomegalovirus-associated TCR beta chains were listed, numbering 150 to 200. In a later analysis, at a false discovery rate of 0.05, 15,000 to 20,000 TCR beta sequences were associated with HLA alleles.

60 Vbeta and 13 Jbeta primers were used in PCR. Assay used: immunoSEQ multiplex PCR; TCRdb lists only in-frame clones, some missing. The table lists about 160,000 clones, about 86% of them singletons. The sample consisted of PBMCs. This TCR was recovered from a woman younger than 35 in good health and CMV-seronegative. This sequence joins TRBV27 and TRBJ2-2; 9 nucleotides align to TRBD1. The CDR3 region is CASSRDRVATGELFF. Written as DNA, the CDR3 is TGTGCCAGCAGTCGGGACAGGGTGGCCACCGGGGAGCTGTTTTTT.